This is a list of T cell receptor beta chains from one sample in a study of tumor and adjacent non-tumor tissue in lung cancer. Using its own MiXCR run on the multiplex PCR reads, TCRdb lists one record per CDR3 protein. The sample carries about 75,000 distinct CDR3 sequences, less than 75% recorded once. The sequenced material came from distant non-tumor lung tissue. The receptors here all came from a woman aged 45-65 years with non-small cell lung cancer. Each CDR3 is given with its conserved first and last residue. The D gene is left open where the match is weak. Clone size, where shown, is once, few, many, or a class for clones that have expanded.

size	V	D	J	DNA	CDR3
-	TRBV11-2	TRBD1	TRBJ1-3	TGTGCCAGCAGTTCATCCGGGACAGGGCTACGAGGAAACATCACATATTTT	CASSSSGTGLRGNITYF
-	TRBV20-1	-	TRBJ2-1	TGCAGTACTAGGAATTTTATATCCTACGATGAGCAGTTCTTC	CSTRNFISYDEQFF
-	TRBV20-1	TRBD2	TRBJ2-1	TGCAGTGCTTCCAGGACTAGCGGGAGAGGTGAGCAGTTCTTC	CSASRTSGRGEQFF
few	TRBV5-1	-	TRBJ2-3	TGCGCCAGCAGCACGACACCGGGACTTTCAGGAGGGGATACGCAGTATTTT	CASSTTPGLSGGDTQYF
-	TRBV7-3	TRBD1	TRBJ2-1	TGTGCCAGCAGCCGAGGGACAGGGTCGAATGAGCAGTTCTTC	CASSRGTGSNEQFF
-	TRBV30	TRBD1	TRBJ1-4	TGTGCCTGGAGCCTAGGGACAGGGGTTGAAAAACTGTTTTTT	CAWSLGTGVEKLFF
-	TRBV5-1	TRBD1	TRBJ2-5	TGCGCCAGCAGCCGGGATGGGACAGGGGAAGAGACCCAGTACTTC	CASSRDGTGEETQYF
few	TRBV5-1	-	TRBJ2-1	TGCGCCAGCAGCTTGGAAATAGGATTTGCAAATGAGCAGTTCTTC	CASSLEIGFANEQFF
many	TRBV28	TRBD2	TRBJ2-5	TGTGCCAGCAGCCCCCCCACTAGCGGAGTAAGAGAGACCCAGTACTTC	CASSPPTSGVRETQYF
-	TRBV11-3	-	TRBJ2-7	TGTGTCAGCAGCTCATACCCTGGGGGCGAGCAGTACTTC	CVSSSYPGGEQYF
-	TRBV20-1	-	TRBJ1-1	TGCAGTACTAGAGTCCGGGAGCATCCGAACACTGAAGCTTTCTTT	CSTRVREHPNTEAFF
-	TRBV28	-	TRBJ1-2	TGTGCCAGCAGCCCCGACCTGGGCTACACCTTC	CASSPDLGYTF
-	TRBV20-1	-	TRBJ2-5	TGCAGTGCCCAGTGCCAAATGATCCAAGAGACCCGGTACTTC	CSAQCQMIQETRYF
-	TRBV20-1	-	TRBJ1-3	TGCAGTGTTCTCTCCCAGGGCCCCTTAGGAAACACCATATATTTT	CSVLSQGPLGNTIYF
-	TRBV6-2/TRBV6-3	-	TRBJ2-3	TGTGCCAGCTGTTTACTTGTCAATCAGCCCCAGTATTTT	CASCLLVNQPQYF